This entry lists 11 T cell receptor beta chains sequenced from one sample in a study of cytomegalovirus exposure and HLA in healthy donors. Method: immunoSEQ multiplex PCR; TCRdb's copy keeps in-frame clones and lacks some. Altogether 150,000 to 200,000 clones are present, nearly 90% being singletons, with the ten largest covering around a tenth. The sequencing sample was made of PBMCs. These receptor sequences come from a woman between 18 and 29 years old in good health and CMV-seropositive.

This clone has a handful of counts. This chain uses TRBV7-8 with TRBJ2-7, with 7 nucleotides matching TRBD2. The CDR3 spans 14 residues. CDR1 is SGHVS and CDR2 is FQNEAQ in the germline V gene. Losses at the gene ends were 2 bases for V and 2 bases for J; bases not matched to a gene: 3. CDR3 nucleotide sequence: TGTGCCAGCAGCTTAAGGGAGGGAGCCTACGAGCAGTACTTC. Translated, it gives CASSLREGAYEQYF.

CDR3 amino acids: CAIRQDDNYGYTF. Here the CDR3 DNA reads TGTGCCATCCGACAGGACGACAACTATGGCTACACCTTC. The chain couples TRBV10-3 to TRBJ1-2, with a tentative D call TRBD1 (6 bases). Germline V CDR1 and CDR2: ENHRY, SYGVKD. The CDR3 is 13 amino acids. V lost 8 bases and J lost 2, with 12 bases in between.

The rearrangement joins TRBV18 to TRBJ2-1, with 9 bases that match TRBD1. CDR1 and CDR2 (germline): KGHSH, LQKENI. The V and J ends lost 5 bases and 1 base, in that order; junction bases with no gene match: 12. The CDR3 is 18 residues long. The CDR3 nucleotides are TGTGCCAGCTCAGGACAGGGGTCCATCGGGAGTTCCTACAATGAGCAGTTCTTC. This translates into CASSGQGSIGSSYNEQFF.

The gene calls are TRBV2 and TRBJ2-3; maybe TRBD1 (5 bases). V was clipped by 8 bases and J by 0 bases, with 21 bases between them. Germline V CDR1 and CDR2: SNHLY, FYNNEI. This CDR3 region has 17 residues. The CDR3 nucleotides are TGTGCCAGCCTCCCGTTGCTTGGACATTCTAGCACAGATACGCAGTATTTT. Amino acids: CASLPLLGHSSTDTQYF.

This sequence joins TRBV19 and TRBJ2-1, with D unresolved. The CDR3 spans 13 residues. Germline V lookup: CDR1 LNHDA, CDR2 SQIVND (reference sequence). Trimming stripped 3 bases from V and 7 bases from J, with 10 bases between. The DNA for the CDR3 is TGTGCCAGTAGTATTCTTCTAGGAAATGAGCAGTTCTTC. Its translation: CASSILLGNEQFF.

J is TRBJ2-2 and V is TRBV9, with 9 bases fitting TRBD1. After removal of 3 bases from V and 2 bases from J, the junction contained 5 bases not matched to a gene. Germline values: CDR1 SGDLS, CDR2 YYNGEE. The CDR3 has 16 residues. The CDR3 DNA is TGTGCCAGCAGCGCACAGGGGGCACTAAACACCGGGGAGCTGTTTTTT. It is translated as CASSAQGALNTGELFF.

The V call is TRBV27, the J call TRBJ1-2; D not resolved. CDR3 length equals 14 residues. V lost 4 bases, J lost 3 bases, and 12 bases lay in between. Per germline, CDR1 MNHEY and CDR2 SMNVEV (reference sequence). In DNA, the CDR3 is TGTGCCAGCAGTTCTAATACTAATCACTATGGCTACACCTTC. It codes for CASSSNTNHYGYTF.

The CDR3 sequence: CASSSGQDYSNQPQHF. In nucleotides, the CDR3 is TGTGCCAGCAGTTCGGGACAGGACTATAGCAATCAGCCCCAGCATTTT. The chain has TRBV6-6 and TRBJ1-5; 8 bases match TRBD1. Germline CDR1 MNHNY, CDR2 SVGAGI (reference sequence). V lost 4 bases, J lost 0 bases, and 5 bases stayed unmatched. The CDR3 totals 16 residues.

This chain joins TRBV4-1 and TRBJ1-2; D unresolved. Per the germline V gene, CDR1 is MGHRA and CDR2 is YSYEKL. V was pared by 1 base and J by 8 bases, with 17 bases between. The CDR3 totals 15 residues. CDR3 nucleotide sequence: TGCGCCAGCAGCCAAGCGGGCCGGGGATCGGTGGGCTACACCTTC. It is translated as CASSQAGRGSVGYTF.

The table lists this clone with a count of one. J is TRBJ2-5 and V is TRBV2; possible D gene TRBD2, 5 bases. The CDR3 contains 11 residues. Looked up from germline, CDR1 is SNHLY and CDR2 is FYNNEI. Trimming pared 5 bases from V and 13 bases from J, leaving 14 bases between. The CDR3 DNA reads TGTGCCAGCAGTCAATATGGCCGGGGGTACTTC. Encoded protein: CASSQYGRGYF.

The V call is TRBV5-6, the J call TRBJ2-3; D perhaps matches TRBD2 (6 bases). Trimming cost V 5 bases and J 4 bases, with 11 bases left between them. Germline V CDR1 and CDR2: SGHDT, YYEEEE. This CDR3 region has 13 residues. The chain's CDR3 is CASRAGSADTQYF. CDR3 coding DNA: TGTGCCAGCAGGGCCGGGAGTGCAGATACGCAGTATTTT.